Shown below are 23 T cell receptor beta chains from a single sample sequenced in a study of cytomegalovirus exposure and HLA in healthy donors listed by TCRdb under 2017. Libraries were prepared through the immunoSEQ multiplex PCR assay. TCRdb obtained this table from immuneACCESS and retained in-frame rearrangements with V and J assigned. These tables miss some clones; where compared with another copy, unresolved V genes account for less than half of the shortfall, and the remainder is unexplained. This sample gives roughly 280,000 clones in total; roughly 85% of them show up just once. Of the sample, 1% is held by the ten largest clones. Specimen: PBMCs. These receptors all stem from a woman under 30 in good health and CMV-seronegative.

This chain uses TRBV9 with TRBJ2-5; 8 positions agree with TRBD2. This CDR3 comprises 16 residues. The germline V gene has CDR1 SGDLS and CDR2 YYNGEE. Unmatched junction bases numbered 9, after V lost 4 bases and J lost 1 base. The CDR3 loop is CASSWGPGGSQETQYF. As DNA, the CDR3 is TGTGCCAGCAGCTGGGGACCGGGGGGGAGCCAAGAGACCCAGTACTTC.

The chain uses TRBV27 and TRBJ2-7; the match to TRBD2 covers 9 bases. The V segment lost 1 base and the J segment 7 bases; nucleotides outside the gene matches: 17. This CDR3 has 18 residues. Germline assignment: CDR1 MNHEY and CDR2 SMNVEV (reference sequence). CDR3 residues: CASSLWVSGRFGMEEQYF. In nucleotides, the CDR3 is TGTGCCAGCAGTTTATGGGTTAGCGGGAGATTCGGTATGGAGGAGCAGTACTTC.

This clone was recorded a few times. The rearrangement links TRBV7-9 to TRBJ2-7, with 9 bases identical to TRBD1. CDR1 SEHNR and CDR2 FQNEAQ come from the germline V gene (reference sequence). The ends lost 6 bases at V and 1 base at J; junction bases unmatched: 4. The CDR3 sequence is 14 residues long. The CDR3 loop reads CASRLGQGSYEQYF. In nucleotides, the CDR3 is TGTGCCAGCAGACTAGGACAGGGGTCCTACGAGCAGTACTTC. Full variable domain (remainder filled in from reference TRBV7-9 and TRBJ2-7): DTGVSQNPRHKITKRGQNVTFRCDPISEHNRLYWYRQTLGQGPEFLTYFQNEAQLEKSRLLSDRFSAERPKGSFSTLEIQRTEQGDSAMYLCASRLGQGSYEQYFGPGTRLTVT.

The V call is TRBV4-2, the J call TRBJ1-1; D unclear. Germline CDR1 reads LGHNA; CDR2 reads YNFKEQ. Trimming took 1 base from V and 1 from J, leaving 13 bases between them. The CDR3 runs 16 residues. CDR3 region: CASSQARIPRNTEAFF. The CDR3 coding sequence is TGTGCCAGCAGCCAAGCTCGGATTCCTAGGAACACTGAAGCTTTCTTT.

This chain uses TRBV6-1 with TRBJ1-2; a possible D gene is TRBD1 (6 bases). The CDR3 totals 14 residues. V was trimmed by 6 bases and J by 7 bases, leaving 18 bases between them. The germline CDR1 and CDR2 sequences are MNHNS and SASEGT. CDR3 protein: CASRRGGAVLGYTF. The CDR3 DNA is TGTGCCAGCAGGCGAGGGGGAGCCGTTCTTGGCTACACCTTC.

The genes are TRBV19 and TRBJ1-1; no clear D gene. Trimming removed 3 bases from V and 1 base from J, with 9 bases in between. This CDR3 is built from 14 residues. Germline CDR1 is LNHDA and CDR2 is SQIVND (reference sequence). CDR3 in amino acids: CASSMNSPNTEAFF. The CDR3 DNA reads TGTGCCAGTAGTATGAACAGTCCGAACACTGAAGCTTTCTTT. Based on the CDR3 plus reference TRBV19 and TRBJ1-1, the full variable domain is DGGITQSPKYLFRKEGQNVTLSCEQNLNHDAMYWYRQDPGQGLRLIYYSQIVNDFQKGDIAEGYSVSREKKESFPLTVTSAQKNPTAFYLCASSMNSPNTEAFFGQGTRLTVV.

Note on this clone: One end of the junction does not line up with germline, which may come from a read error. J is TRBJ2-1 and V is TRBV4-3, with 9 bases aligning to TRBD1. The CDR3 is 16 amino acids. Germline CDR1 and CDR2: LGHNA and YSLEER. CDR3 in DNA: TGCGCCAGCAGCCAAAAGACAGGGGGAGATTACAATGGGCAGTTCTTC. Translated: CASSQKTGGDYNGQFF.

In its sample, this clone was seen once. The V call is TRBV19, the J call TRBJ2-7, with D tentatively TRBD2 (5 bases). The CDR3 contains 16 residues. The germline gives CDR1 LNHDA, CDR2 SQIVND (reference sequence). The ends were cut back, 4 bases at V and 0 bases at J, with 16 bases in the middle. CDR3 in amino acids: CASSRAGFSASYEQYF. CDR3 sequence (DNA): TGTGCCAGTAGTAGGGCGGGCTTCTCCGCCTCCTACGAGCAGTACTTC.

The chain recombines TRBV4-3 with TRBJ1-1, with D tentatively TRBD1 (5 bases). The CDR3 is made up of 14 amino acids. CDR1 and CDR2 (germline): LGHNA, YSLEER. V was trimmed by 4 bases and J by 8 bases, leaving 17 bases between them. In DNA, the CDR3 is TGCGCCAGCAGCCCCTCCGGGGTGGAGGGGGAAGCTTTCTTT. This gives the protein CASSPSGVEGEAFF.

This clone was counted a few times. The chain joins TRBV30 to TRBJ1-2; D call uncertain. The CDR3 consists of 11 residues. CDR1 is GTSNPN, CDR2 SVGIG, per germline (reference sequence). Trimming stripped 7 bases from V and 0 bases from J, with 6 bases between. The CDR3 DNA sequence: TGTGCCTACTCCCCTAACTATGGCTACACCTTC. Translating gives CAYSPNYGYTF.

The chain employs TRBV5-1 and TRBJ1-2; D may be TRBD1 (6 bases). Germline values: CDR1 SGHRS, CDR2 YFSETQ. The germline V and J ends were trimmed by 2 bases and 8 bases, with 19 bases remaining between them. The CDR3 loop spans 15 amino acids. CDR3 sequence: CASSLGQTKLRGYTF. The CDR3 nucleotides are TGCGCCAGCAGCTTAGGACAGACTAAACTTCGGGGCTACACCTTC.

The chain recombines TRBV20-1 with TRBJ1-2, with D unresolved. Trimming shortened V by 7 bases and J by 5 bases, and 11 bases separated the two germline ends. Germline V lookup: CDR1 DFQATT, CDR2 SNEGSKA (reference sequence). The CDR3 extends over 11 amino acids. CDR3 loop: CSGREGYGYTF. Written as DNA, the CDR3 is TGCAGTGGGAGGGAGGGATATGGCTACACCTTC.

The V and J genes are TRBV27 and TRBJ1-2; maybe TRBD1 (5 bases). There are 17 residues in the CDR3. Germline CDR1 and CDR2: MNHEY and SMNVEV (reference sequence). The V end lost 2 bases, the J end lost 5 bases, and 21 bases lay between the germline ends. The CDR3 coding sequence is TGTGCCAGCAGTTTAGCCGGTGGCAGGGCGCTTGCTTATGGCTACACCTTC. This gives the protein CASSLAGGRALAYGYTF.

This chain links TRBV2 with TRBJ1-1; D is uncertain. CDR3 length equals 15 residues. CDR1 is SNHLY and CDR2 is FYNNEI in the germline V gene. The V gene lost 2 bases and the J gene lost 0 bases, with 10 bases spanning the gap. The CDR3: CASSESQMMNTEAFF. In DNA, the CDR3 is TGTGCCAGCAGTGAATCTCAGATGATGAACACTGAAGCTTTCTTT.

The genes are TRBV12-5 and TRBJ1-1; 9 bases align to TRBD1. Germline CDR1 and CDR2: LGHNT and FRNRAP. Trimming cost V 4 bases and J 0 bases; bases outside gene matches: 6. The length of the CDR3 is 16 residues. The CDR3 DNA reads as TGTGCTAGTGGTTGGGGACAGGGTAGGGTGAACACTGAAGCTTTCTTT. Amino acids: CASGWGQGRVNTEAFF. Drawing the rest from reference TRBV12-5 and TRBJ1-1, the complete variable domain is DARVTQTPRHKVTEMGQEVTMRCQPILGHNTVFWYRQTMMQGLELLAYFRNRAPLDDSGMPKDRFSAEMPDATLATLKIQPSEPRDSAVYFCASGWGQGRVNTEAFFGQGTRLTVV.

The genes are TRBV27 and TRBJ2-1, with 10 bases identical to TRBD2. The germline V gene encodes CDR1 MNHEY and CDR2 SMNVEV (reference sequence). CDR3 length: 15 amino acids. J was trimmed by 10 bases and V by 0 bases; bases with no gene match: 6. The CDR3 DNA reads TGTGCCAGCAGTTTATCCCGTCTAGCGGGAGTCGAGCAGTTCTTC. Its protein product is CASSLSRLAGVEQFF.

The chain carries TRBV6-5 and TRBJ2-1, with TRBD1 matching 9 bases. Germline V gene sequence: CDR1 MNHEY, CDR2 SVGAGI. This CDR3 is 15 amino acids long. V was clipped by 7 bases and J by 4 bases; unmatched bases: 8. CDR3 amino acids: CASTIGTGTYNEQFF. In DNA form, the CDR3 reads TGTGCCAGCACCATAGGGACAGGGACTTACAATGAGCAGTTCTTC.

V is TRBV10-1 and J is TRBJ2-7; 7 positions match TRBD1. The V gene end was trimmed by 5 bases and the J gene end by 2 bases; junction bases not matched to a gene: 6. The CDR3 consists of 14 residues. Germline CDR1 reads WNHNN; CDR2 reads SYGVQD (reference sequence). Here the CDR3 reads CASSQGQATYEQYF. The CDR3, as DNA: TGCGCCAGCAGTCAAGGACAGGCGACCTACGAGCAGTACTTC.

This chain joins TRBV7-9 and TRBJ2-7; 10 bases map to TRBD1. CDR3 size: 17 residues. The junction had 9 bases not matched to a gene; V was cut back by 2 bases and J by 2 bases. Germline values: CDR1 SEHNR, CDR2 FQNEAQ (reference sequence). This CDR3 is CASSLRQGAIETYEQYF. The CDR3 nucleotides read TGTGCCAGCAGCTTAAGACAGGGGGCCATTGAAACCTACGAGCAGTACTTC.

The chain couples TRBV5-1 to TRBJ2-7, with 8 positions matching TRBD2. After removal of 0 bases from V and 6 bases from J, the junction contained 5 bases not matched to a gene. The CDR3 contains 14 residues. Germline-derived CDR1 and CDR2 are SGHRS and YFSETQ. This chain's CDR3 is CASSLVSGSSEQYF. CDR3 coding DNA: TGCGCCAGCAGCTTGGTCAGCGGGAGTTCCGAGCAGTACTTC.

This sequence joins TRBV28 and TRBJ2-7, with TRBD1 identical over 8 bases. This CDR3 has 12 residues. V shed 6 bases and J 10 bases; nucleotides not matched to a gene: 8. Germline V gene data show CDR1 as MDHEN and CDR2 as SYDVKM. The CDR3 loop is CASSFRQGIQYF. CDR3 nucleotides: TGTGCCAGCAGCTTCAGACAGGGGATTCAGTACTTC.

This clone showed up just a few times. The CDR3 DNA reads TGTGCCAGCAGGTCCGGGACAGGGGGCTACGAGCAGTACTTC. Its protein product is CASRSGTGGYEQYF. The rearrangement links TRBV27 to TRBJ2-7; 11 bases are a match to TRBD1. Per germline, CDR1 MNHEY and CDR2 SMNVEV (reference sequence). V trimming: 6 bases; J trimming: 3 bases; junction bases outside the gene matches: 4. CDR3 length: 14 residues.

This clone has a handful of counts. The rearrangement joins TRBV19 to TRBJ2-6; tentative D call: TRBD1 (6 bases). In germline, CDR1 is LNHDA, CDR2 SQIVND (reference sequence). The CDR3 has 15 amino acids. The V and J ends lost 6 bases and 4 bases respectively, with 13 bases between them. The CDR3 is CASSEGVDGANVLTF. For the CDR3, the DNA is TGTGCCAGTAGCGAGGGGGTCGACGGGGCCAACGTCCTGACTTTC.